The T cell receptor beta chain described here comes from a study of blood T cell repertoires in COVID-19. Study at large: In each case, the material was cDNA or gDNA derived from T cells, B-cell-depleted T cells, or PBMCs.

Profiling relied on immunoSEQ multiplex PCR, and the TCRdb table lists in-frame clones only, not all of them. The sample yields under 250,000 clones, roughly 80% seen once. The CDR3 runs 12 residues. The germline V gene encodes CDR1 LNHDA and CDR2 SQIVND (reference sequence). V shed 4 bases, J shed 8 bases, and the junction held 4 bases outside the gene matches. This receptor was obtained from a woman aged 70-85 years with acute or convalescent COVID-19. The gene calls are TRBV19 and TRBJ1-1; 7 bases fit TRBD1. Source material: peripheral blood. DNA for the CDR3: TGTGCCAGTAGTAAAAAGACAGGGGAAGCTTTCTTT. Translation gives CASSKKTGEAFF.